These T cell receptor beta chains were read from a single sample in a study of blood T cells in healthy people across ages. TCRdb independently ran MiXCR on the 5' RACE reads; one entry per CDR3 protein. The table lists 1.5 million to 2 million distinct CDR3 sequences, 28% of them singletons. Sequenced sample: blood. The receptors here all came from a woman under 40 in good health. Both conserved end residues are part of each CDR3. A D gene is named only where the DNA matches it firmly. Clone sizes are given selectively: once, few, many, or a class where the clone is expanded.

abundance	v_gene	d_gene	j_gene	CDR3aa	CDR3nt
few	TRBV30	TRBD2	TRBJ2-1	CAWSTGLAGPYNEQFF	TGTGCCTGGAGTACCGGACTAGCGGGCCCATACAATGAGCAGTTCTTC
.	TRBV25-1	.	TRBJ1-2	CASSPLGRVDGYTF	TGTGCCAGCAGCCCCCTGGGAAGGGTCGATGGCTACACCTTC
few	TRBV20-1	.	TRBJ2-7	CSARGYSYEQYF	TGCAGTGCTAGAGGTTATTCCTACGAGCAGTACTTC
few	TRBV6-2/TRBV6-3	TRBD2	TRBJ2-1	CASSSIPRTSGGGEQFF	TGTGCCAGCTCCTCTATCCCTCGGACTAGCGGGGGGGGTGAGCAGTTCTTC
.	TRBV5-1	TRBD1	TRBJ1-6	CASSVDRENSPLHF	TGCGCCAGCAGCGTGGACAGGGAAAATTCACCCCTCCACTTT
.	TRBV12-3/TRBV12-4	.	TRBJ2-3	CASGTIGNTDTQYF	TGTGCCAGCGGGACCATCGGGAACACAGATACGCAGTATTTT
.	TRBV10-3	.	TRBJ1-1	CAISESSRATEAFF	TGTGCCATCAGTGAGTCGTCCAGGGCCACTGAAGCTTTCTTT
many	TRBV10-2	TRBD1	TRBJ2-7	CASRTGVSEQYF	TGCGCCAGCAGGACAGGGGTGAGCGAGCAGTACTTC
once	TRBV5-6	TRBD2	TRBJ2-3	CASSKGTSESTDTQYF	TGTGCCAGCAGCAAAGGGACTAGCGAGAGCACAGATACGCAGTATTTT
.	TRBV7-2	.	TRBJ2-7	CASSSTPGLRYEQYF	TGTGCAAGCAGCTCCACGCCCGGACTACGGTACGAGCAGTACTTC
.	TRBV3-1	.	TRBJ2-3	CASSPIATDTQYF	TGTGCCAGCAGCCCCATAGCAACCGATACGCAGTATTTT
.	TRBV11-3	TRBD2	TRBJ2-1	CASSWRERDNEQFF	TGTGCTAGCAGCTGGCGGGAGAGAGACAATGAGCAGTTCTTC
.	TRBV3-1	.	TRBJ2-7	CASSFWDRPTGGQYF	TGTGCCAGCAGCTTCTGGGATCGACCTACAGGTGGCCAGTACTTC
.	TRBV29-1	TRBD2	TRBJ2-1	CSDLRTSGGPSSYNEQFF	TGCAGCGACCTGAGGACTAGCGGGGGCCCCAGCTCCTACAATGAGCAGTTCTTC
.	TRBV7-2	.	TRBJ2-7	CASSLVDGPYEQYF	TGTGCCAGCAGCTTAGTTGATGGGCCCTACGAGCAGTACTTC
few	TRBV7-2	TRBD2	TRBJ2-4	CASSLSGIDRYF	TGTGCCAGCAGCCTAAGCGGGATAGATCGGTACTTC
many	TRBV4-1	.	TRBJ2-7	CASSQDYVAEQYF	TGCGCCAGCAGCCAAGATTACGTGGCCGAGCAGTACTTC
.	TRBV6-6	.	TRBJ1-1	CASNPGHRITEVFF	TGTGCCAGCAATCCGGGACACCGTATAACTGAAGTTTTCTTT
.	TRBV6-5	.	TRBJ1-2	CASSYPLGGVSDDYGYTF	TGTGCCAGCAGTTACCCACTCGGCGGGGTATCTGACGACTATGGCTACACCTTC
few	TRBV20-1	.	TRBJ1-1	CSGRMNTEAFF	TGCAGTGGACGGATGAACACTGAAGCTTTCTTT
many	TRBV5-1	.	TRBJ2-1	CASSLDPYNEQFF	TGCGCCAGCAGCTTGGATCCCTACAATGAGCAGTTCTTC
many	TRBV7-2	.	TRBJ2-7	CASSLTTVSSYEQYF	TGTGCCAGCAGCTTAACTACGGTTAGCTCCTACGAGCAGTACTTC
.	TRBV14	.	TRBJ1-1	CASRQGTDTEAFF	TGTGCCAGCCGCCAGGGGACGGACACTGAAGCTTTCTTT
few	TRBV5-1	.	TRBJ2-7	CASSVDSPSSYEQYF	TGCGCCAGCAGCGTGGACAGCCCGAGCTCCTACGAGCAGTACTTC
few	TRBV20-1	TRBD1	TRBJ2-7	CSANNFRDRGYEQYF	TGCAGTGCTAACAACTTCCGGGACAGAGGGTACGAGCAGTACTTC
few	TRBV20-1	TRBD1	TRBJ2-3	CSARDDRGGTDTQYF	TGCAGTGCTAGGGATGACAGGGGAGGAACAGATACGCAGTATTTT
.	TRBV27	TRBD2	TRBJ2-1	CASSYGSGIYNEQFF	TGTGCCAGCTCTTACGGGAGCGGGATTTACAATGAGCAGTTCTTC
.	TRBV20-1	.	TRBJ2-1	CSARAGDFDNEQFF	TGCAGTGCTAGAGCAGGGGATTTCGACAATGAGCAGTTCTTC
.	TRBV12-3/TRBV12-4	.	TRBJ2-7	CASSLSFPKGSSYEQYF	TGTGCCAGCAGTTTATCCTTCCCTAAGGGAAGCTCCTACGAGCAGTACTTC
many	TRBV7-2	TRBD1	TRBJ2-7	CASSPRMGQGAYEQYF	TGTGCCAGCAGCCCCCGGATGGGACAGGGGGCGTACGAGCAGTACTTC
.	TRBV6-1	.	TRBJ2-6	CASSEHTGSGANVRTF	TGTGCCAGCAGCGAGCATACAGGGTCTGGGGCCAACGTCCGGACTTTC
.	TRBV5-1	.	TRBJ1-1	CASSLEDANTEAFF	TGCGCCAGCAGCTTGGAAGATGCGAACACTGAAGCTTTCTTT
many	TRBV6-6	TRBD1	TRBJ2-7	CASSWDRAYEQYF	TGTGCCAGCAGTTGGGACAGGGCGTACGAGCAGTACTTC
few	TRBV5-1	TRBD1	TRBJ2-7	CASKGQGALRGHEQYF	TGCGCCAGCAAGGGACAGGGGGCCTTGAGGGGGCACGAGCAGTACTTC
.	TRBV5-1	.	TRBJ2-4	CASRDTKKNIQYF	TGCGCCAGCAGGGACACCAAGAAAAACATTCAGTACTTC
many	TRBV7-6	.	TRBJ2-7	CASSLGRTVSGDEQYF	TGTGCCAGCAGCTTAGGGCGGACAGTCTCCGGTGACGAGCAGTACTTC
.	TRBV6-2/TRBV6-3	.	TRBJ2-5	CASSYSNGRSETQYF	TGTGCCAGCAGTTACTCGAATGGGAGATCCGAGACCCAGTACTTC
.	TRBV11-2	.	TRBJ2-1	CASSSGRGPKINNEQFF	TGTGCCAGCAGCTCCGGGAGAGGACCGAAAATAAACAATGAGCAGTTCTTC
.	TRBV4-1	TRBD1	TRBJ1-1	CASSTRQGAKWTEAFF	TGCGCCAGCAGCACTCGACAGGGGGCGAAGTGGACTGAAGCTTTCTTT
few	TRBV4-1	.	TRBJ1-2	CASSHGGTRYGYTF	TGCGCCAGCAGCCATGGCGGGACCCGCTATGGCTACACCTTC
few	TRBV5-1	.	TRBJ2-1	CASSSGQFNEQFF	TGCGCCAGCAGCTCTGGGCAGTTCAATGAGCAGTTCTTC
.	TRBV5-1	TRBD2	TRBJ2-1	CASSFTSGVSYNEQFF	TGCGCCAGCAGCTTCACTAGCGGGGTATCCTACAATGAGCAGTTCTTC
few	TRBV7-9	.	TRBJ2-3	CASKERETDTQYF	TGTGCCAGCAAGGAGCGAGAGACAGATACGCAGTATTTT
.	TRBV4-3	.	TRBJ2-1	CASSRVTGERFF	TGCGCCAGCAGCCGAGTGACGGGGGAGCGGTTCTTC
.	TRBV24-1	.	TRBJ1-6	CVTREGSNSPLHF	TGTGTCACGAGGGAAGGGTCCAATTCACCCCTCCACTTT
few	TRBV7-3	.	TRBJ2-2	CASSLNSPRSTGELFF	TGTGCCAGCAGCTTAAACTCCCCTCGGAGCACCGGGGAGCTGTTTTTT
.	TRBV7-3	TRBD1	TRBJ2-1	CASSAGQGSDNEQFF	TGTGCCAGCAGCGCCGGACAGGGTAGCGACAATGAGCAGTTCTTC
many	TRBV7-2	TRBD1	TRBJ1-2	CASSLTGYGYTF	TGTGCCAGCAGTCTGACAGGGTATGGCTACACCTTC